These T cell receptor beta chains were read from a single sample in a study of cytotoxic CD8 clonotypes in ibrutinib-treated CLL. TCRdb keeps only in-frame clones here, not all; method: immunoSEQ multiplex PCR. The sample carries about 14,000 clones, roughly two thirds recorded once. The source material was PBMCs, sampled before ibrutinib treatment. The receptors originated from a human donor with chronic lymphocytic leukemia. Each CDR3 is given with its conserved first and last residue. D genes are given only for firm matches. Clone sizes are given selectively: once, few, many, or a class where the clone is expanded.

d_call,clone_size,j_call,v_call,cdr3_nt,cdr3_aa
.,.,TRBJ2-1,TRBV9,TGTGCCAGCTCCGGGGGTGACTCCTACAATGAGCAGTTCTTC,CASSGGDSYNEQFF
.,.,TRBJ2-1,TRBV18,TGTGCCAGCTCACCACCAGGGGACTCCTACAATGAGCAGTTCTTC,CASSPPGDSYNEQFF
.,.,TRBJ2-1,TRBV27,TGTGCCAGCAGTTTCACAGCGAGCTCCTACAATGAGCAGTTCTTC,CASSFTASSYNEQFF
.,few,TRBJ1-2,TRBV7-9,TGTGCCAGCAGCTTAGAAGGAAACTATGGCTACACCTTC,CASSLEGNYGYTF
TRBD2,.,TRBJ2-7,TRBV7-2,TGTGCCAGCAGCCCCCTCGCCAGGGACTATTCCGAGCAGTACTTC,CASSPLARDYSEQYF
.,.,TRBJ2-2,TRBV4-2,TGTGCCAGCAGCCAAGAGGGTTGGGGAGGGGGCCCTCGGGACGGGGAGCTGTTTTTT,CASSQEGWGGGPRDGELFF
.,.,TRBJ1-1,TRBV6-5,TGTGCCAGCAGGATAGACCCTGCCACCACTGAAGCTTTCTTT,CASRIDPATTEAFF
TRBD2,.,TRBJ2-7,TRBV7-2,TGTGCCAGCAGACTCGGGACTAGCGGGAGGGCCGGCGTGCAGTACTTC,CASRLGTSGRAGVQYF
.,.,TRBJ1-4,TRBV30,TGTGCCTGGAGCTCCCCAGGAGGGTTTGGTGAAAAACTGTTTTTT,CAWSSPGGFGEKLFF
.,once,TRBJ1-2,TRBV6-1,TGTGCCAGCACAAAAGATCTGGTGGGGACCTACACCTTC,CASTKDLVGTYTF
.,.,TRBJ2-1,TRBV5-4,TGTGCCAGCAGCTTTGAGGGGACACCCTCCTACAATGAGCAGTTCTTC,CASSFEGTPSYNEQFF
.,.,TRBJ1-4,TRBV19,TGTGCCAGTAGCCCTACTCCAACTAATGAAAAACTGTTTTTT,CASSPTPTNEKLFF
.,once,TRBJ2-7,TRBV2,TGTGCCAGCGCTTACAGGGCCTACGAGCAGTACTTC,CASAYRAYEQYF
.,.,TRBJ2-5,TRBV13,TGTGCCAGCAGCTTAGCAGAGACCCAGTACTTC,CASSLAETQYF
TRBD1,.,TRBJ1-6,TRBV19,TGTGCCAGTTTGGGACAGGGTAGATCTTCACCCCTCCACTTT,CASLGQGRSSPLHF
.,few,TRBJ1-6,TRBV6-5,TGTGCCAGCAGCTCAGACAAGACGAATTCACCCCTCCACTTT,CASSSDKTNSPLHF
.,.,TRBJ2-3,TRBV10-3,TGTGCCATCAGTAGCTCGACAGATACGCAGTATTTT,CAISSSTDTQYF
.,.,TRBJ2-6,TRBV10-3,TGTGCCATCAGTGAGCCCCGCGCGGCCAACGTCCTGACTTTC,CAISEPRAANVLTF
TRBD1,.,TRBJ1-5,TRBV27,TGTGCCAGCAGCACCGGGACAGGGCTTAATCAGCCCCAGCATTTT,CASSTGTGLNQPQHF
.,medium-sized,TRBJ2-4,TRBV6-1,TGTGCCAGCAGTGAAGCGGGGGGCACCAGGACCGTCTACTTC,CASSEAGGTRTVYF